The 8 T cell receptor beta chains listed next were all sequenced from one sample in a study of beta chain features in type 1 diabetes. Investigators reverse transcribed all isolated RNA, so they sequenced expressed TCRB transcripts. Assay: immunoSEQ multiplex PCR; the TCRdb copy retains only in-frame clones and omits some. This sample has about 270,000 clones, with roughly 13% found just once. The specimen was naive CD4+ T cells from blood. The receptors were gathered from a woman aged 40 to 50 in good health.

This chain joins TRBV2 and TRBJ2-3; possibly TRBD2 for D (6 bases). Trimming removed 8 bases from V and 1 base from J, with 10 bases in between. CDR3 length: 13 residues. In germline, CDR1 is SNHLY, CDR2 FYNNEI. CDR3 sequence: CASGTGRTDTQYF. The CDR3 DNA sequence: TGTGCCAGCGGGACTGGCCGCACAGATACGCAGTATTTT. The whole variable domain, remainder taken from reference TRBV2 and TRBJ2-3, is EPEVTQTPSHQVTQMGQEVILRCVPISNHLYFYWYRQILGQKVEFLVSFYNNEISEKSEIFDDQFSVERPDGSNFTLKIRSTKLEDSAMYFCASGTGRTDTQYFGPGTRLTVL.

This clone has just a few counts. V is TRBV6-4 and J is TRBJ2-3; a weak D match, TRBD2 (6 bases). Trimming pared 3 bases from V and 8 bases from J, leaving 15 bases between. CDR1 and CDR2 (germline): MRHNA, SNTAGT. This CDR3 region has 14 residues. Here the CDR3 reads CASSEGLAPGTQYF. The CDR3 nucleotides are TGTGCCAGCAGTGAGGGTCTAGCGCCGGGTACGCAGTATTTT.

This clone was seen a few times. This chain links TRBV5-1 with TRBJ2-3, with 16 positions matching TRBD2. The J segment lost 6 bases and the V segment lost 3 bases, leaving 10 bases of the junction unmatched. This CDR3 comprises 18 residues. The germline CDR1 and CDR2 sequences are SGHRS and YFSETQ. In DNA, the CDR3 is TGCGCCAGCAGCTACGCCGGGACTAGCGGGGGGGCAGTCGATACGCAGTATTTT. Encoded protein: CASSYAGTSGGAVDTQYF.

This clone was counted only a few times. The J gene is TRBJ1-2, the V gene TRBV19; 10 bases are shared with TRBD1. The CDR3 is 14 residues long. The trim removed 7 bases at V and 4 bases at J, leaving 6 bases unmatched. Per the germline V gene, CDR1 is LNHDA and CDR2 is SQIVND (reference sequence). The CDR3 bases are TGTGCCAGTACCGATCGGGACAGGGGCTATGGCTACACCTTC. Protein product: CASTDRDRGYGYTF.

This sequence joins TRBV5-1 and TRBJ2-5; the match to TRBD2 covers 8 bases. The CDR3 has 17 residues. The V gene end was trimmed by 1 base and the J gene end by 5 bases; junction bases not matched to a gene: 13. The V gene's germline CDR1 is SGHRS and CDR2 YFSETQ. The CDR3 reads CASSLTRGAIQGETQYF. Here the CDR3 DNA reads TGCGCCAGCAGCTTGACGCGGGGGGCCATACAAGGGGAGACCCAGTACTTC.

V usage is TRBV7-9 and J usage is TRBJ1-1; perhaps TRBD1 as D (6 bases). V lost 3 bases to trimming and J lost 2 bases, with 10 bases between them. This CDR3 contains 14 residues. CDR1 SEHNR and CDR2 FQNEAQ come from the germline V gene (reference sequence). CDR3 in DNA: TGTGCCAGCAGCTTCCGGACAGCCAACACTGAAGCTTTCTTT. It specifies CASSFRTANTEAFF.

This rearrangement joins TRBV27 to TRBJ2-4; 9 nucleotides match TRBD1. Trimming removed 5 bases from V and 9 bases from J; junction bases left unmatched: 8. CDR3 size: 14 residues. Germline loops: CDR1 MNHEY, CDR2 SMNVEV (reference sequence). The CDR3 is CASSAGTGTGIQYF. The CDR3 DNA sequence: TGTGCCAGCAGTGCAGGGACAGGGACGGGCATTCAGTACTTC.

This chain joins TRBV13 and TRBJ2-1; 8 bases line up with TRBD2. V shed 4 bases, J shed 4 bases, and the junction held 12 bases outside the gene matches. The CDR3 runs 17 residues. Germline CDR1 and CDR2: PRHDT and FYEKMQ (reference sequence). The CDR3 region has the DNA TGTGCCAGCAGCTGGGGGGGAAGGCGGGGGGCTTACAATGAGCAGTTCTTC. It yields the protein CASSWGGRRGAYNEQFF.